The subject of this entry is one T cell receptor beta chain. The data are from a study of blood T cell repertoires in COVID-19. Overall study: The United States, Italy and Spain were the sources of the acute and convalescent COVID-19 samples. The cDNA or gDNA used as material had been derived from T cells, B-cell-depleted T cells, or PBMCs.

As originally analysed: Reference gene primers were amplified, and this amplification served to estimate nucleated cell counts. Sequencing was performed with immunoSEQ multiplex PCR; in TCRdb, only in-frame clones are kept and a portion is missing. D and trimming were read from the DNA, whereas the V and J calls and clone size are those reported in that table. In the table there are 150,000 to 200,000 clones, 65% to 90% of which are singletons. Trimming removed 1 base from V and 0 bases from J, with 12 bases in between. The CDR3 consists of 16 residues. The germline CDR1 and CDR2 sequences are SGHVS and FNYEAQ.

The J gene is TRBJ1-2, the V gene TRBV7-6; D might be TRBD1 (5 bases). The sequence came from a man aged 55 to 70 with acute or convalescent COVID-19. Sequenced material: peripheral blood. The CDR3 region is CASSLEGRNSNYGYTF. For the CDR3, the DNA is TGTGCCAGCAGCTTAGAGGGGCGAAACTCTAACTATGGCTACACCTTC.